A selection of T cell receptor beta chains follows, all from one sample in a study of blood T cell repertoires in COVID-19. Measured with immunoSEQ multiplex PCR; TCRdb has only the in-frame clones, and not every one. The sample shows fewer than 350,000 clones, more than 85% of them seen only once. What was sequenced was peripheral blood. Receptors originate from a man aged 40-50 years with acute or convalescent COVID-19. Each CDR3 is given without its conserved first and last residue. Fields, in order: V gene, clone size, J gene, CDR3 protein. The size of a clone is reported for some rows only, either as once, few or many, or as a class for expanded clones.

TRBV10-3	-	TRBJ2-1	AITGTSGGSSYNEQF
TRBV29-1	-	TRBJ2-7	SVTSGGTYEQY
TRBV28	-	TRBJ2-1	ASSLFAANEQF
TRBV5-1	-	TRBJ2-3	ASSPGTLTDTQY
TRBV11-3	once	TRBJ1-1	ASSPGEPGTEAF
TRBV5-1	-	TRBJ2-3	ASSGTGTSTDTQY
TRBV25-1	-	TRBJ1-4	ASSVRLVTNEKLF
TRBV19	-	TRBJ1-1	ASSMGQGASMNTEAF
TRBV9	-	TRBJ1-2	ASSVEDGYYGYT
TRBV4-2	-	TRBJ1-2	ASSHSGTGDYGYT
TRBV7-9	-	TRBJ1-4	ASSLVGGVGEKLF
TRBV18	few	TRBJ2-1	ASSLDRINEQF
TRBV10-3	-	TRBJ2-7	AISDPPRTGAEQY
TRBV10-3	-	TRBJ2-2	ATFALRGNTGELF
TRBV5-1	-	TRBJ2-3	ASTPLGDRGQDTQY
TRBV11-2	-	TRBJ2-3	ASRGGGGPKLTSADTQY
TRBV20-1	-	TRBJ2-7	SAYSTYEQY
TRBV4-1	-	TRBJ2-3	ASSQDSSGRSDTQY
TRBV3-1/TRBV3-2	-	TRBJ1-2	ASSQTTGTEGYT
TRBV2	-	TRBJ2-7	ASLQGYEQY
TRBV7-7	once	TRBJ1-2	ASSPGLGYGYT
TRBV11-2	-	TRBJ2-7	ASSLGLTYEQY
TRBV5-6	-	TRBJ1-1	ASSLFSGQTNTEAF